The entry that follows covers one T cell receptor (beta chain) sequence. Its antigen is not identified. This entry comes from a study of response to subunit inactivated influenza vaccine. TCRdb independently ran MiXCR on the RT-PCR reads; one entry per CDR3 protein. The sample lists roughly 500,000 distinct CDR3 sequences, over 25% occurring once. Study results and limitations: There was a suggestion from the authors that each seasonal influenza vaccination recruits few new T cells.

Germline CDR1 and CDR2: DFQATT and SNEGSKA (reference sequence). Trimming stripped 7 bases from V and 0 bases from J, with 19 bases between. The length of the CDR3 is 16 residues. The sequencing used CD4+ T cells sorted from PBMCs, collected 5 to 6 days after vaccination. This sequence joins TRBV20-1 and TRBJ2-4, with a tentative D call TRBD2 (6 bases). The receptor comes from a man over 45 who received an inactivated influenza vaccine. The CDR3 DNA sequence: TGCAGTGGCCCTCTAGGTAGCGGCCAAGCCAAAAACATTCAGTACTTC. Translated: CSGPLGSGQAKNIQYF.